Shown below are 29 T cell receptor beta chains from a single sample sequenced in a study of blood T cell repertoires in COVID-19. Sequenced by immunoSEQ multiplex PCR; TCRdb stores in-frame clones only, minus some. The sample shows roughly 230,000 clones, more than 70% of them seen only once. The specimen sequenced was peripheral blood. All receptors come from a woman over 75 with acute or convalescent COVID-19.

The chain couples TRBV19 to TRBJ2-3; 10 nucleotides line up with TRBD2. This CDR3 is 16 amino acids long. J lost 3 bases, V lost 5 bases, and 8 bases had no gene match. The germline V gene has CDR1 LNHDA and CDR2 SQIVND (reference sequence). The CDR3 here is CASSQPRTSGTDTQYF. The CDR3 DNA follows: TGTGCCAGTAGTCAGCCTAGGACTAGCGGAACAGATACGCAGTATTTT.

The chain joins TRBV11-3 to TRBJ1-3, with 8 bases that match TRBD1. The CDR3 is made up of 16 amino acids. Germline values: CDR1 SGHNT, CDR2 YENEEA. The J segment lost 2 bases and the V segment lost 2 bases, leaving 5 bases of the junction unmatched. In DNA form, the CDR3 reads TGTGCCAGCAGCTTAAAGGACAGGGAGCCTGGAAACACCATATATTTT. Translation gives CASSLKDREPGNTIYF. Full variable domain (rest looked up from reference TRBV11-3 and TRBJ1-3): EAGVVQSPRYKIIEKKQPVAFWCNPISGHNTLYWYLQNLGQGPELLIRYENEEAVDDSQLPKDRFSAERLKGVDSTLKIQPAELGDSAVYLCASSLKDREPGNTIYFGEGSWLTVV.

This clone was picked up one time. The chain combines TRBV27 with TRBJ2-7, with 9 positions matching TRBD1. There are 14 residues in the CDR3. Trimming at V came to 6 bases and at J to 0 bases, leaving 3 bases not matched to a gene. Germline CDR1 MNHEY, CDR2 SMNVEV (reference sequence). CDR3 protein: CASRRDRASYEQYF. CDR3 in DNA: TGTGCCAGCAGAAGGGACAGGGCCTCCTACGAGCAGTACTTC.

The chain combines TRBV12-3 or TRBV12-4 with TRBJ2-1; D may be TRBD2 (5 bases). This CDR3 spans 11 amino acids. V was cut by 5 bases and J by 12 bases, with 11 bases left in between. CDR3 sequence (DNA): TGTGCCAGCAGTGCGGGTTTGGGGCAGTTCTTC. Its protein product is CASSAGLGQFF.

V and J are TRBV5-4 and TRBJ2-7, with D perhaps TRBD2 (6 bases). V was pared by 0 bases and J by 0 bases, with 10 bases between. The CDR3 length is 15 residues. Germline CDR1 reads SGHNT; CDR2 reads YYREEE (reference sequence). CDR3 coding DNA: TGTGCCAGCAGCTTGGCTCTCGGGGGCTCCTACGAGCAGTACTTC. Translation gives CASSLALGGSYEQYF.

This chain connects TRBV19 to TRBJ1-3, with 9 bases that match TRBD1. The V gene's germline CDR1 is LNHDA and CDR2 SQIVND (reference sequence). The V gene end was trimmed by 4 bases and the J gene end by 1 base; junction bases not matched to a gene: 8. The CDR3 consists of 17 residues. This CDR3 reads CASSTTSGTGSGNTIYF. CDR3 coding DNA: TGTGCCAGTAGTACCACCTCCGGGACAGGGTCTGGAAACACCATATATTTT. The variable domain in full, with the rest retrieved from reference TRBV19 and TRBJ1-3, is DGGITQSPKYLFRKEGQNVTLSCEQNLNHDAMYWYRQDPGQGLRLIYYSQIVNDFQKGDIAEGYSVSREKKESFPLTVTSAQKNPTAFYLCASSTTSGTGSGNTIYFGEGSWLTVV.

J is TRBJ1-1 and V is TRBV11-3; 7 positions agree with TRBD1. J lost 7 bases, V lost 4 bases, and 6 bases had no gene match. The germline CDR1 and CDR2 sequences are SGHNT and YENEEA. This CDR3 region has 13 residues. The CDR3 protein is CASSWTGSNEAFF. CDR3 bases: TGTGCCAGCAGCTGGACAGGATCTAATGAAGCTTTCTTT.

J is TRBJ1-5 and V is TRBV19, with D possibly matching TRBD1 (6 bases). The CDR3 has 15 amino acids. V lost 7 bases and J 6 bases, leaving 19 bases between the germline ends. Germline assignment: CDR1 LNHDA and CDR2 SQIVND (reference sequence). This CDR3 reads CASKLTGPDTQPQHF. Here the CDR3 DNA reads TGTGCCAGTAAATTAACAGGGCCGGACACTCAGCCCCAGCATTTT.

This chain uses TRBV2 with TRBJ1-4; D not resolved. With 8 bases removed from V and 0 bases from J, the gap between germline ends came to 22 bases. Germline CDR1 and CDR2: SNHLY and FYNNEI. There are 18 residues in the CDR3. The CDR3 region is CASSRHPAEGATNEKLFF. DNA of the CDR3: TGTGCCAGCTCACGACACCCCGCGGAGGGTGCAACTAATGAAAAACTGTTTTTT.

J is TRBJ1-1 and V is TRBV6-4, with TRBD1 matching 9 bases. The CDR3 runs 15 residues. The trim removed 3 bases at V and 6 bases at J, leaving 8 bases unmatched. Germline CDR1 and CDR2: MRHNA and SNTAGT. CDR3 in amino acids: CASSDGGQGFSEAFF. The CDR3 DNA is TGTGCCAGCAGTGATGGGGGACAGGGTTTCTCTGAAGCTTTCTTT.

The genes are TRBV5-4 and TRBJ2-5; tentatively, D is TRBD2 (6 bases). The germline V gene encodes CDR1 SGHNT and CDR2 YYREEE (reference sequence). This CDR3 region has 14 residues. The germline V and J ends were trimmed by 2 bases and 1 base, with 9 bases remaining between them. CDR3 loop: CASSFWDFQETQYF. DNA for the CDR3: TGTGCCAGCAGCTTTTGGGACTTCCAAGAGACCCAGTACTTC.

The chain is built from TRBV5-4 and TRBJ2-5; TRBD2 matches at 9 bases. The V gene's germline CDR1 is SGHNT and CDR2 YYREEE (reference sequence). The CDR3 is made up of 17 amino acids. Trimming cost V 0 bases and J 5 bases; bases outside gene matches: 11. DNA for the CDR3: TGTGCCAGCAGCTTGGCCGGGCGGGGGGGCTTTCACGAGACCCAGTACTTC. Translation gives CASSLAGRGGFHETQYF.

This clone occurred a few times. The rearrangement uses TRBV27 and TRBJ1-2; maybe TRBD1 (5 bases). V was shortened by 1 base and J by 5 bases, with 8 bases between the two germline ends. CDR3 size: 13 residues. Germline CDR1 is MNHEY and CDR2 is SMNVEV (reference sequence). For the CDR3, the DNA is TGTGCCAGCAGTTTATGGGGGGGTTATGGCTACACCTTC. Translation: CASSLWGGYGYTF.

This clone was detected only once. The J gene is TRBJ2-7, the V gene TRBV6-5; 11 nucleotides align to TRBD2. The ends lost 0 bases at V and 2 bases at J; junction bases unmatched: 3. Per the germline V gene, CDR1 is MNHEY and CDR2 is SVGAGI. The CDR3 spans 16 residues. The CDR3 sequence is CASSYSTLAGAYEQYF. The CDR3 DNA reads TGTGCCAGCAGTTACTCGACACTAGCGGGGGCCTACGAGCAGTACTTC.

The chain has TRBV19 and TRBJ1-2, with 8 bases aligning to TRBD1. The length of the CDR3 is 14 residues. Trimming at V came to 6 bases and at J to 3 bases, leaving 6 bases not matched to a gene. Germline V gene lookup returns CDR1 LNHDA and CDR2 SQIVND (reference sequence). The CDR3 coding sequence is TGTGCCAGTAGCAGCCAGGGGGCAGACTATGGCTACACCTTC. Translation gives CASSSQGADYGYTF.

The chain carries TRBV28 and TRBJ1-2; unclear D gene. Trimming shortened V by 7 bases and J by 4 bases, and 13 bases separated the two germline ends. In germline, CDR1 is MDHEN, CDR2 SYDVKM. The CDR3 contains 13 residues. The CDR3, as DNA: TGTGCCAGCACCCCTGCCCTCGGCTATGGCTACACCTTC. Protein sequence: CASTPALGYGYTF.

The chain has TRBV11-2 and TRBJ1-3; 7 bases match TRBD1. V gave up 5 bases and J gave up 0 bases; unmatched junction bases: 16. The CDR3 loop spans 19 amino acids. Germline V gene lookup returns CDR1 SGHAT and CDR2 FQNNGV. The CDR3 is CASSPGQVSLYLSGNTIYF. CDR3 DNA: TGTGCCAGCAGCCCCGGACAGGTTTCTCTTTATCTCTCTGGAAACACCATATATTTT.

The rearrangement links TRBV29-1 to TRBJ1-1; TRBD1 is a possible D gene (5 bases). There are 14 residues in the CDR3. Trimming took 6 bases from V and 2 from J, leaving 16 bases between them. Germline CDR1 reads SQVTM; CDR2 reads ANQGSEA. The CDR3 protein is CSVRRSTENTEAFF. CDR3 coding DNA: TGCAGCGTACGGAGATCGACAGAAAACACTGAAGCTTTCTTT.

The rearrangement joins TRBV7-2 to TRBJ1-2; possible D gene TRBD1, 6 bases. Trimming took 4 bases from V and 6 from J, leaving 12 bases between them. Germline CDR1 and CDR2: SGHTA and FQGNSA. The CDR3 loop spans 13 amino acids. CDR3 amino acids: CASSSNRDHGYTF. The CDR3 DNA is TGTGCCAGCAGCTCGAACAGGGACCATGGCTACACCTTC. The variable domain in full, completed from reference TRBV7-2 and TRBJ1-2, reads GAGVSQSPSNKVTEKGKDVELRCDPISGHTALYWYRQSLGQGLEFLIYFQGNSAPDKSGLPSDRFSAERTGGSVSTLTIQRTQQEDSAVYLCASSSNRDHGYTFGSGTRLTVV.

This sequence joins TRBV7-9 and TRBJ2-7, with D unresolved. The germline V gene encodes CDR1 SEHNR and CDR2 FQNEAQ (reference sequence). The CDR3 has 12 amino acids. Trimming shortened V by 3 bases and J by 1 base, and 4 bases separated the two germline ends. This CDR3 reads CASSFESYEQYF. The CDR3 nucleotides are TGTGCCAGCAGCTTTGAGTCCTACGAGCAGTACTTC. The full variable domain, with the rest looked up from reference TRBV7-9 and TRBJ2-7, is DTGVSQNPRHKITKRGQNVTFRCDPISEHNRLYWYRQTLGQGPEFLTYFQNEAQLEKSRLLSDRFSAERPKGSFSTLEIQRTEQGDSAMYLCASSFESYEQYFGPGTRLTVT.

This clone was counted a single time. The chain combines TRBV27 with TRBJ1-2, with D maybe TRBD1 (6 bases). This CDR3 region has 13 residues. V gave up 4 bases and J gave up 8 bases, with 14 bases separating them. Germline lookup yields CDR1 MNHEY and CDR2 SMNVEV (reference sequence). CDR3 region: CASSSSGEGGYTF. DNA for the CDR3: TGTGCCAGCAGTTCCTCAGGGGAAGGGGGCTACACCTTC.

The chain joins TRBV7-8 to TRBJ2-1; possibly TRBD2 for D (5 bases). The CDR3 is 13 residues long. Germline CDR1 reads SGHVS; CDR2 reads FQNEAQ. The V end lost 5 bases, the J end lost 7 bases, and 12 bases lay between the germline ends. The CDR3 DNA reads TGTGCCAGCAGCCGATTCTCGGGGAATGAGCAGTTCTTC. Amino acids: CASSRFSGNEQFF.

The gene calls are TRBV9 and TRBJ1-5; 11 bases are a match to TRBD1. Unmatched junction bases numbered 4, after V lost 3 bases and J lost 5 bases. Germline CDR1 and CDR2: SGDLS and YYNGEE. The length of the CDR3 is 15 residues. The CDR3 loop reads CASSGGQGADQPQHF. CDR3 nucleotide sequence: TGTGCCAGCAGCGGCGGACAGGGGGCCGATCAGCCCCAGCATTTT.

The J gene is TRBJ1-4, the V gene TRBV5-1; D is unresolved. The CDR3 sequence is 15 residues long. V was trimmed by 1 base and J by 4 bases, leaving 11 bases between them. CDR1 and CDR2 (germline): SGHRS, YFSETQ. The chain's CDR3 is CASSLQRASNEKLFF. DNA for the CDR3: TGCGCCAGCAGCTTGCAGAGAGCTAGTAATGAAAAACTGTTTTTT.

This chain joins TRBV7-2 and TRBJ1-1, with D hard to call. V was trimmed by 4 bases and J by 4 bases, leaving 16 bases between them. This CDR3 is built from 15 residues. CDR1 and CDR2 (germline): SGHTA, FQGNSA. The CDR3 reads CASSYPQAGATEAFF. DNA of the CDR3: TGTGCCAGCAGCTACCCCCAGGCGGGAGCCACTGAAGCTTTCTTT.

The chain links TRBV6-5 to TRBJ2-5; D is perhaps TRBD2 (5 bases). Germline CDR1 is MNHEY and CDR2 is SVGAGI. The V and J ends lost 6 bases and 2 bases respectively, with 10 bases between them. This CDR3 region has 13 residues. CDR3 sequence (DNA): TGTGCCAGCAGGGAGGTACCTCAAGAGACCCAGTACTTC. Translation gives CASREVPQETQYF.

As DNA, the CDR3 is TGTGTAACGGGTGATACCGAAAATAACTATGGCTACACCTTC. Translating it yields CVTGDTENNYGYTF. The J gene is TRBJ1-2, the V gene TRBV28, with D unclear. Germline V gives CDR1 MDHEN, CDR2 SYDVKM. The CDR3 is 14 amino acids.

This chain uses TRBV5-5 with TRBJ1-3, with 8 bases lining up with TRBD1. Germline CDR1 SGHKS, CDR2 YYEKEE (reference sequence). V trimming: 3 bases; J trimming: 5 bases; junction bases outside the gene matches: 4. The CDR3 contains 14 residues. The CDR3 DNA sequence: TGTGCCAGCAGCTGGGGGACAGGTAGAAACACCATATATTTT. Translated, it gives CASSWGTGRNTIYF.

The chain is built from TRBV5-1 and TRBJ1-1, with 11 nucleotides matching TRBD1. The V segment lost 4 bases and the J segment 2 bases; nucleotides outside the gene matches: 10. CDR1 SGHRS and CDR2 YFSETQ come from the germline V gene. This CDR3 is built from 17 residues. The CDR3 nucleotides read TGCGCCAGCAGCCCAGGGGTATGGACAGGGGGCAACACTGAAGCTTTCTTT. Encoded protein: CASSPGVWTGGNTEAFF.